One and the same sample provided the 20 T cell receptor beta chains below, sequenced in a study of early T cells in non-severe SARS-CoV-2 infection. TCRdb called the 5' RACE reads again in MiXCR, with one record for every CDR3 protein. The repertoire holds some 50,000 distinct CDR3 sequences, with roughly 5.7% as singletons. Sequences were derived from whole blood, sampled at baseline. These receptors were obtained from an adult who was a healthcare worker with PCR-confirmed SARS-CoV-2 infection or an uninfected control (not recorded which).

This clonotype was found many times. This sequence joins TRBV10-3 and TRBJ2-3, with TRBD2 matching over 8 bases. This CDR3 region has 15 residues. CDR1 is ENHRY and CDR2 is SYGVKD in the germline V gene. J lost 1 base, V lost 6 bases, and 6 bases had no gene match. Here the CDR3 reads CAIRAQGLGTDTQYF. CDR3 in DNA: TGTGCCATCAGGGCCCAGGGACTAGGCACAGATACGCAGTATTTT.

Concerning this clonotype itself: A much larger clone lies a single base off, so this may be a read error. The chain is built from TRBV4-1 and TRBJ1-1, with a possible D match to TRBD1 (6 bases). The CDR3 totals 15 residues. From germline, CDR1 is MGHRA and CDR2 YSYEKL. In nucleotides, the CDR3 is TGCGCCAGCAGCCAACCGATCATTCGGGACACTGAAGTTTTCTTT. Translated: CASSQPIIRDTEVFF.

V is TRBV19 and J is TRBJ2-3, with 11 bases lining up with TRBD2. Germline trimming cut 7 bases from V and 4 bases from J; bases unmatched to any gene: 10. This CDR3 region has 16 residues. Germline V gives CDR1 LNHDA, CDR2 SQIVND (reference sequence). CDR3 nucleotides: TGTGCCAGTAATCCTATAGCGGGAGGGCTCGCAGATACGCAGTATTTT. Protein product: CASNPIAGGLADTQYF.

V is TRBV20-1 and J is TRBJ2-7, with D perhaps being TRBD1 or TRBD2 (5 bases each). Between the trimmed V and J ends, which lost 3 bases and 2 bases, there was a span of 11 bases. The CDR3 has 13 amino acids. Germline V gene sequence: CDR1 DFQATT, CDR2 SNEGSKA (reference sequence). The DNA of the CDR3 is TGCAGTGCTAGTGAGGGGTCCCCCTACGAGCAGTACTTC. It translates to CSASEGSPYEQYF.

The chain joins TRBV27 to TRBJ2-1; either TRBD1 or TRBD2 may fit D (5 bases each). The V gene's germline CDR1 is MNHEY and CDR2 SMNVEV (reference sequence). V was shortened by 7 bases and J by 6 bases, with 19 bases between the two germline ends. This CDR3 has 15 residues. The CDR3 coding sequence is TGTGCCAGCAAGAAAGGGGACCGCCAGTTCAATGAGCAGTTCTTC. This sequence encodes CASKKGDRQFNEQFF.

This clonotype was seen ten or more times. This chain links TRBV30 with TRBJ1-5, with a possible D match to TRBD1 (5 bases). In germline, CDR1 is GTSNPN, CDR2 SVGIG (reference sequence). Trimming shortened V by 5 bases and J by 5 bases, and 16 bases separated the two germline ends. The CDR3 sequence is 14 residues long. The CDR3 DNA reads TGTGCCTGGGGATCAGGGTCCCTGTATCAGCCCCAGCATTTT. As protein: CAWGSGSLYQPQHF.

This clonotype was recorded many times. This rearrangement joins TRBV29-1 to TRBJ2-1; D is unresolved. Germline values: CDR1 SQVTM, CDR2 ANQGSEA. This CDR3 has 13 amino acids. Trimming pared 6 bases from V and 1 base from J, leaving 10 bases between. The CDR3, as DNA: TGCAGCGTACTCACCCCTTCCTACAATGAGCAGTTCTTC. This translates into CSVLTPSYNEQFF.

This clonotype was observed at least ten times. The chain couples TRBV6-1 to TRBJ2-7; either TRBD1 or TRBD2 may fit D (5 bases each). Trimming pared 6 bases from V and 2 bases from J, leaving 14 bases between. The length of the CDR3 is 14 residues. CDR1 MNHNS and CDR2 SASEGT come from the germline V gene. CDR3 DNA sequence: TGTGCCAGCAGCCGGGACGGACTTACCTACGAGCAGTACTTC. Protein sequence: CASSRDGLTYEQYF.

This clonotype has a count of ten or more. The V and J genes are TRBV7-2 and TRBJ1-2; perhaps TRBD1 as D (5 bases). The germline V gene has CDR1 SGHTA and CDR2 FQGNSA. This CDR3 comprises 14 residues. The germline V and J ends were trimmed by 4 bases and 7 bases, with 16 bases remaining between them. CDR3 loop: CASSSRDGGSGYTF. The CDR3 DNA is TGTGCCAGCAGCTCCCGGGACGGGGGGAGTGGCTACACCTTC.

There are many counts of this clonotype. The chain uses TRBV30 and TRBJ2-1; D possibly matches TRBD1 or TRBD2 (6 bases each). There are 13 residues in the CDR3. Per the germline V gene, CDR1 is GTSNPN and CDR2 is SVGIG (reference sequence). In nucleotides, the CDR3 is TGTGCTTTTGAGGGGGGAGGTTACAATGAGCAGTTCTTC. Residues: CAFEGGGYNEQFF.

As regards this clonotype: This may be a read error, as it is one base from a much larger clone. V usage is TRBV7-9 and J usage is TRBJ2-5, with a possible D match to TRBD2 (6 bases). CDR1 is SEHNR and CDR2 is FQNEAQ in the germline V gene (reference sequence). The CDR3 loop spans 14 amino acids. The CDR3 loop is CTSSTPGLEETQYF. For the CDR3, the DNA is TGTACCAGCAGCACACCGGGACTGGAGGAGACCCAGTACTTC.

In its sample, this clonotype was seen many times. At one boundary the junction diverges from the germline segment, which might be a read error. The chain has TRBV28 and TRBJ2-1, with D possibly matching TRBD2 (5 bases). Germline assignment: CDR1 MDHEN and CDR2 SYDVKM. The CDR3 contains 13 residues. DNA of the CDR3: TGTGCCAGCACTAGCCCTCGTATGGGCAGCCCTACCTTC. Amino acids: CASTSPRMGSPTF.

This clonotype was seen ten or more times. The chain couples TRBV28 to TRBJ2-1, with D possibly matching TRBD2 (5 bases). Germline V gene sequence: CDR1 MDHEN, CDR2 SYDVKM. This CDR3 has 12 residues. V lost 10 bases and J 6 bases, leaving 13 bases between the germline ends. The CDR3 DNA reads as TGTGCCATCGAGCGGAACCCCAATGAGCAGTTCTTC. This encodes CAIERNPNEQFF.

In its sample, this clonotype was seen many times. The rearrangement joins TRBV27 to TRBJ2-1; tentatively, D is TRBD2 (6 bases). Germline CDR1 reads MNHEY; CDR2 reads SMNVEV (reference sequence). CDR3 size: 13 residues. Deletions cut 1 base from V and 5 bases from J, with 6 bases between. CDR3 amino acids: CASSLLADNEQFF. CDR3 DNA: TGTGCCAGCAGTTTATTAGCGGACAATGAGCAGTTCTTC.

This clonotype occurred many times. This chain joins TRBV30 and TRBJ1-2; D is uncertain. The germline gives CDR1 GTSNPN, CDR2 SVGIG (reference sequence). V lost 5 bases and J lost 6, with 7 bases in between. The CDR3 sequence is 10 residues long. CDR3 DNA: TGTGCCTGGGGTACCCATGGCTACACCTTC. It translates to CAWGTHGYTF.

V and J are TRBV7-6 and TRBJ2-2; a weak D match, TRBD2 (5 bases). V lost 5 bases and J lost 0, with 19 bases in between. Germline CDR1 reads SGHVS; CDR2 reads FNYEAQ. The CDR3 covers 18 residues. The CDR3 reads CASSERTGVRANTGELFF. As DNA, the CDR3 is TGTGCCAGCAGCGAACGGACTGGCGTCAGAGCGAACACCGGGGAGCTGTTTTTT.

This clonotype came up many times. This rearrangement joins TRBV29-1 to TRBJ2-2; D is unclear. The ends were cut back, 0 bases at V and 2 bases at J, with 4 bases in the middle. The CDR3 runs to 13 residues. Germline lookup yields CDR1 SQVTM and CDR2 ANQGSEA. Here the CDR3 DNA reads TGCAGCGTTGAAGACACCAACACCGGGGAGCTGTTTTTT. Translating it yields CSVEDTNTGELFF.

This clonotype has a count of ten or more. The J gene is TRBJ2-1, the V gene TRBV19; the match to TRBD2 covers 14 bases. CDR1 is LNHDA and CDR2 is SQIVND in the germline V gene (reference sequence). Losses at the gene ends were 7 bases for V and 7 bases for J; bases not matched to a gene: 9. This CDR3 is built from 16 residues. CDR3 sequence: CASTKGLAGAWNEQFF. In DNA form, the CDR3 reads TGTGCCAGTACCAAGGGACTAGCGGGAGCGTGGAATGAGCAGTTCTTC.

This clonotype appeared a few times. This rearrangement joins TRBV10-3 to TRBJ2-3, with unresolved D. V was shortened by 2 bases and J by 2 bases, with 5 bases between the two germline ends. Germline V gene data show CDR1 as ENHRY and CDR2 as SYGVKD. This CDR3 has 13 amino acids. The CDR3 sequence: CAISEEATDTQYF. The CDR3 nucleotides are TGTGCCATCAGTGAGGAGGCCACAGATACGCAGTATTTT.

A word on this clonotype: A much larger clonotype is one base distant, so this may be a read error. The chain couples TRBV7-4 to TRBJ2-5; TRBD1 or TRBD2 may be the D gene (5 bases each). The CDR3 length is 16 residues. Germline-derived CDR1 and CDR2 are SGHVT and SQSDAQ. CDR3: CAGSLGDGRIQETQYF. The CDR3 DNA is TGTGCCGGCAGCTTAGGGGACGGCAGAATACAAGAGACCCAGTACTTC.